Reported below is one TCR beta chain. This entry is derived from a study of blood T cell repertoires in COVID-19. The CDR3 runs to 13 residues. Germline V CDR1 and CDR2: MNHNS, SASEGT. Trimming stripped 7 bases from V and 1 base from J, with 10 bases between. Clones were sequenced by immunoSEQ multiplex PCR, and TCRdb holds only the in-frame ones, with some missing. Of about 210,000 clones in the sample, about 86% were seen once. This sequence joins TRBV6-1 and TRBJ2-5; possible D gene TRBD1, 6 bases. Material: peripheral blood. The receptor was derived from a woman in her fifties or sixties with acute or convalescent COVID-19. In DNA form, the CDR3 reads TGTGCCAGCACCCTGGACAGCCAAGAGACCCAGTACTTC. This encodes CASTLDSQETQYF.